The 16 T cell receptor beta chains below come from one sample, sequenced in a study of T cell repertoires in cytomegalovirus infection. Antigens of these TCRs are unknown. TCRdb passed the reads through MiXCR, listing each CDR3 protein once. Among nearly 700,000 distinct CDR3 sequences, around a third were seen once, and the ten largest hold 15% to 20%. Sample: cultured PBMCs, taken from culture after CMV antigen stimulation. All receptors come from a human donor in good health (CMV status not recorded). Some clones in this sample may be carry-over from other donors' samples.

The rearrangement uses TRBV28 and TRBJ1-5; perhaps TRBD1 as D (5 bases). The CDR3 loop spans 11 amino acids. Trimming took off 11 bases at V and 6 bases at J, with 11 bases between the two ends. Germline CDR1 reads MDHEN; CDR2 reads SYDVKM. This CDR3 reads CALGASQPQHF. The CDR3 region has the DNA TGTGCCCTCGGGGCTAGTCAGCCCCAGCATTTT.

The V call is TRBV29-1, the J call TRBJ2-3; D not resolved. CDR1 and CDR2 from the germline V gene are SQVTM and ANQGSEA. The CDR3 contains 14 residues. V was clipped by 4 bases and J by 0 bases, with 11 bases between them. The CDR3 region is CSVAAGTSTDTQYF. Here the CDR3 DNA reads TGCAGCGTTGCGGCAGGAACTAGCACAGATACGCAGTATTTT.

This clonotype was detected a few times. This chain uses TRBV12-5 with TRBJ1-5, with D unclear. Trimming cost V 2 bases and J 4 bases, with 6 bases left between them. Germline-derived CDR1 and CDR2 are LGHNT and FRNRAP. This CDR3 comprises 13 residues. Written as DNA, the CDR3 is TGTGCTAGTGGTTTGAACAGAAATCAGCCCCAGCATTTT. This codes for CASGLNRNQPQHF.

This clonotype occurred a few times. This chain uses TRBV19 with TRBJ2-7, with 12 bases matching TRBD1. The CDR3 is 21 residues long. Germline CDR1 is LNHDA and CDR2 is SQIVND (reference sequence). The V gene end was trimmed by 5 bases and the J gene end by 5 bases; junction bases not matched to a gene: 25. The DNA for the CDR3 is TGTGCCAGTAGTGCCCGGGACAGGGGGCTCTCCAAACCCCGCAGTCTCGACGAGCAGTACTTC. It translates to CASSARDRGLSKPRSLDEQYF.

Here the CDR3 DNA reads TGCAGTGCCAGCCTGGCGGGGGGGATGAATGAGCAGTTCTTC. It is translated as CSASLAGGMNEQFF. This rearrangement joins TRBV20-1 to TRBJ2-1; TRBD2 matches 9 bases. CDR1 is DFQATT and CDR2 is SNEGSKA in the germline V gene (reference sequence). The CDR3 runs 14 residues. V lost 6 bases to trimming and J lost 7 bases; unmatched junction nucleotides: 10.

The chain recombines TRBV6-2 or TRBV6-3 with TRBJ2-1; 12 bases line up with TRBD2. The germline V gene has CDR1 MNHEY and CDR2 SVGEGT. The CDR3 sequence is 16 residues long. Trimming at V came to 6 bases and at J to 10 bases, leaving 13 bases not matched to a gene. Written as DNA, the CDR3 is TGTGCCAGCAGCCACCGGCCCCTAGCGGGAGGGGCAGAGCAGTTCTTC. As protein: CASSHRPLAGGAEQFF.

With respect to this clonotype: The junction differs from germline at one of its ends, possibly a read error. The rearrangement uses TRBV7-8 and TRBJ2-1; D may be TRBD2 (6 bases). Looked up from germline, CDR1 is SGHVS and CDR2 is FQNEAQ. The CDR3 contains 17 residues. CDR3 DNA sequence: TGTGCCAGCAGCCTAGCGAACCTAGCGACTAAGCCAGGGGAGCAGTTCTTC. It yields the protein CASSLANLATKPGEQFF.

This clonotype was counted between two and nine times. V and J are TRBV7-6 and TRBJ2-7; TRBD2 aligns across 12 bases. J was trimmed by 7 bases and V by 5 bases; bases with no gene match: 6. This CDR3 contains 14 residues. The V gene's germline CDR1 is SGHVS and CDR2 FNYEAQ. Written as DNA, the CDR3 is TGTGCCAGCAGCCCTGGACTAGCGGGATGGGAGCAGTACTTC. Translated: CASSPGLAGWEQYF.

Comment on this clonotype: At one end the junction does not follow the germline gene, possibly because of a read error. The chain is built from TRBV7-2 and TRBJ2-3, with 10 bases lining up with TRBD2. CDR1 and CDR2 (germline): SGHTA, FQGNSA. This CDR3 is built from 15 residues. CDR3 in DNA: TGTGGCAGCAGCCCAAGCGGGGGGGCCTGGGATACGCAGTATTTT. Translated, it gives CGSSPSGGAWDTQYF.

The chain carries TRBV6-5 and TRBJ2-1; D is perhaps TRBD2 (5 bases). The V gene's germline CDR1 is MNHEY and CDR2 SVGAGI. V lost 0 bases to trimming and J lost 4 bases, with 13 bases between them. The CDR3 sequence is 16 residues long. CDR3 coding DNA: TGTGCCAGCAGTTACTCTCAGGCCCGGGGTTACAATGAGCAGTTCTTC. Translation gives CASSYSQARGYNEQFF.

V gene TRBV10-3 combines with J gene TRBJ2-2; unclear D gene. The V gene lost 6 bases and the J gene lost 6 bases, with 8 bases spanning the gap. The length of the CDR3 is 12 residues. CDR1 and CDR2 (germline): ENHRY, SYGVKD. This CDR3 is CAIRPPAGELFF. The CDR3 bases are TGTGCCATCAGACCCCCCGCCGGGGAGCTGTTTTTT.

This clonotype was detected only a few times. The chain employs TRBV4-1 and TRBJ2-1, with unresolved D. Germline CDR1 and CDR2: MGHRA and YSYEKL. The CDR3 is 14 amino acids. V was clipped by 0 bases and J by 7 bases, with 10 bases between them. In DNA, the CDR3 is TGCGCCAGCAGCCAAGAAGGGCAGTCGAATGAGCAGTTCTTC. It yields the protein CASSQEGQSNEQFF.

The chain carries TRBV27 and TRBJ2-1; possibly TRBD1 for D (6 bases). Trimming removed 2 bases at V and 2 bases at J, with 10 bases between. The CDR3 runs 15 residues. Germline lookup yields CDR1 MNHEY and CDR2 SMNVEV (reference sequence). The CDR3 DNA reads TGTGCCAGCAGTTTAAGGGGGACACCCTACAATGAGCAGTTCTTC. As protein: CASSLRGTPYNEQFF.

In its sample, this clonotype was seen a few times. The V and J genes are TRBV7-6 and TRBJ2-7; 10 nucleotides match TRBD2. This CDR3 region has 17 residues. Trimming took 9 bases from V and 0 from J; bases not matched to a gene: 14. The germline CDR1 and CDR2 sequences are SGHVS and FNYEAQ. CDR3 DNA: TGTGCCAGTTCGGAGGGTCTAGCGGGGGATCCCTCCTACGAGCAGTACTTC. It specifies CASSEGLAGDPSYEQYF. The variable domain in full, completed from reference TRBV7-6 and TRBJ2-7, reads GAGVSQSPRYKVTKRGQDVALRCDPISGHVSLYWYRQALGQGPEFLTYFNYEAQQDKSGLPNDRFSAERPEGSISTLTIQRTEQRDSAMYRCASSEGLAGDPSYEQYFGPGTRLTVT.

This clonotype showed up just a few times. V is TRBV28 and J is TRBJ2-7; D is possibly TRBD2 (6 bases). The CDR3 spans 13 residues. V lost 5 bases and J 1 base, leaving 9 bases between the germline ends. Germline loops: CDR1 MDHEN, CDR2 SYDVKM. For the CDR3, the DNA is TGTGCCAGCAGTGCGGCGGGGTCCTACGAGCAGTACTTC. Amino acid sequence: CASSAAGSYEQYF.

This chain connects TRBV20-1 to TRBJ2-5, with D tentatively TRBD1 (5 bases). The CDR3 runs 13 residues. V lost 4 bases and J 5 bases, leaving 14 bases between the germline ends. From germline, CDR1 is DFQATT and CDR2 SNEGSKA (reference sequence). In DNA form, the CDR3 reads TGCAGTGCTATTTACCAGGGTATGGAGACCCAGTACTTC. This encodes CSAIYQGMETQYF.